This T cell receptor beta chain was recovered during a study of cytomegalovirus exposure and HLA in healthy donors. Notes on this clone: Its specificity is not known. A junction boundary mismatches the germline segment, possibly from a read error.

The primer mix had 60 Vbeta and 13 Jbeta primers. TCRdb's table, derived via immunoSEQ multiplex PCR, lists solely in-frame clones and lacks some. Among 280,000 or so clones listed, roughly 90% were seen once. This CDR3 is 15 amino acids long. In germline, CDR1 is SEHNR, CDR2 FQNEAQ (reference sequence). Study results and limitations: Through in vitro validation, three CMV-associated chains were shown to be specific for CMV antigens. Per a later analysis, 18,000 or so TCR beta sequences showed association with HLA alleles at 0.05 false discovery rate. In a later analysis, TCR beta V- and J-gene trimming was associated with a missense DCLRE1C variant.

The chain carries TRBV7-9 and TRBJ1-6; 7 positions match TRBD1. The sequenced sample consisted of PBMCs. This clonotype originated in a woman aged 18-30 years in good health and CMV-seronegative. CDR3 DNA: TGTGTCAGCAGCCCTAGGGACAGTCAAAATTCACCCCTCCACTTT. Translation: CVSSPRDSQNSPLHF.